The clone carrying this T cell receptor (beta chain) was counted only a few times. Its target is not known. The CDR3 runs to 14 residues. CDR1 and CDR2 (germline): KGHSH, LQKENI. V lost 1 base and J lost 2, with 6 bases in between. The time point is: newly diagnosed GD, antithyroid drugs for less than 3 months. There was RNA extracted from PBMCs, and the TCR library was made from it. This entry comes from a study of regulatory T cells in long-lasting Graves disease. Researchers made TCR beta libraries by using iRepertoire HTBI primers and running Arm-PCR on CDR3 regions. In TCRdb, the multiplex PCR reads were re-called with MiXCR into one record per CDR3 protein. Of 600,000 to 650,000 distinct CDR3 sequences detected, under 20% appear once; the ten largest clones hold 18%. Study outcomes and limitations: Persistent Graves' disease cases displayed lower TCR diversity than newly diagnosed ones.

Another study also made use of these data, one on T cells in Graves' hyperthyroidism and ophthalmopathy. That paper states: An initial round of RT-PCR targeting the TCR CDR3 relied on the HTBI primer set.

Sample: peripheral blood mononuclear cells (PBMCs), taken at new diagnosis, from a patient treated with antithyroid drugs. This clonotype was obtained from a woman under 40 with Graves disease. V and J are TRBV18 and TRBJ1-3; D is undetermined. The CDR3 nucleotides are TGTGCCAGCTCACCACGGGAAGCTGGAAACACCATATATTTT. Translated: CASSPREAGNTIYF.